These 18 T cell receptor beta chains share one sample of origin, sequenced in a study of blood T cell repertoires in COVID-19. The protocol was immunoSEQ multiplex PCR, while the TCRdb copy is restricted to in-frame clones and leaves out a portion. The top ten hold about 6.3% of the sample, which has approximately 230,000 clones, approximately 86% seen once. The sample taken for sequencing was PBMCs or T cells enriched from blood (not recorded which). Every receptor here comes from a woman aged 25 to 39 with acute COVID-19.

This chain joins TRBV7-2 and TRBJ2-7; 7 nucleotides line up with TRBD2. Trimming cost V 6 bases and J 1 base; bases outside gene matches: 9. The CDR3 runs 15 residues. Germline lookup yields CDR1 SGHTA and CDR2 FQGNSA. CDR3: CASSLQRTRSYEQYF. The CDR3 bases are TGTGCCAGCAGTCTCCAGCGGACTAGGTCCTACGAGCAGTACTTC.

There are a few counts of this clone. J is TRBJ2-2 and V is TRBV11-3; 10 bases line up with TRBD2. From germline, CDR1 is SGHNT and CDR2 YENEEA. The V gene end was trimmed by 8 bases and the J gene end by 1 base; junction bases not matched to a gene: 4. The CDR3 sequence is 15 residues long. The CDR3 reads CASSSGRGNTGELFF. The DNA for the CDR3 is TGTGCCAGCTCAAGCGGGAGGGGGAACACCGGGGAGCTGTTTTTT.

V usage is TRBV2 and J usage is TRBJ2-7; tentatively, D is TRBD2 (5 bases). Deletions cut 3 bases from V and 10 bases from J, with 7 bases between. The germline gives CDR1 SNHLY, CDR2 FYNNEI. CDR3 length: 10 amino acids. The CDR3 region is CASSEEDQYF. The CDR3 coding sequence is TGTGCCAGCAGTGAGGAGGACCAGTACTTC.

This chain connects TRBV4-1 to TRBJ2-1, with TRBD2 identical over 8 bases. The CDR3 consists of 17 residues. Trimming cost V 7 bases and J 3 bases; bases outside gene matches: 14. Germline values: CDR1 MGHRA, CDR2 YSYEKL. For the CDR3, the DNA is TGCGCCAGCACACCCGGCCCGGGACTAGGGAACTACAATGAGCAGTTCTTC. This sequence encodes CASTPGPGLGNYNEQFF.

The rearrangement joins TRBV27 to TRBJ1-2; TRBD1 agrees at 7 bases. Looked up from germline, CDR1 is MNHEY and CDR2 is SMNVEV (reference sequence). J was trimmed by 8 bases and V by 2 bases; bases with no gene match: 5. CDR3 length: 13 amino acids. CDR3 residues: CASSLRTGSGYTF. The CDR3 DNA is TGTGCCAGCAGTTTAAGGACAGGTAGCGGCTACACCTTC.

The genes are TRBV29-1 and TRBJ1-4, with D tentatively TRBD1 (5 bases). The CDR3 spans 13 residues. In germline, CDR1 is SQVTM, CDR2 ANQGSEA. Trimming removed 2 bases from V and 12 bases from J, with 16 bases in between. CDR3 nucleotides: TGCAGCGTTGAAAGCTCGGGCTGGGGGGAACTGTTTTTT. Protein sequence: CSVESSGWGELFF.

This sequence joins TRBV5-1 and TRBJ1-1, with D possibly TRBD1 on 6 matching bases. Germline loops: CDR1 SGHRS, CDR2 YFSETQ. The CDR3 is 14 amino acids. Trimming left V 0 bases short and J 3 bases short, with 9 bases between. The CDR3 bases are TGCGCCAGCAGCTTGGGGGGACAATACACTGAAGCTTTCTTT. It specifies CASSLGGQYTEAFF.

The chain carries TRBV19 and TRBJ2-7; 7 bases agree with TRBD2. V shed 4 bases and J 2 bases; nucleotides not matched to a gene: 5. The CDR3 contains 14 residues. Germline loops: CDR1 LNHDA, CDR2 SQIVND (reference sequence). CDR3 amino acids: CASSTGLPTYEQYF. The CDR3 coding sequence is TGTGCCAGTAGTACGGGACTACCCACCTACGAGCAGTACTTC.

This rearrangement joins TRBV5-4 to TRBJ2-2, with TRBD2 matching 7 bases. V trimming: 4 bases; J trimming: 7 bases; junction bases outside the gene matches: 13. Germline V gene sequence: CDR1 SGHNT, CDR2 YYREEE (reference sequence). CDR3 size: 16 residues. The DNA of the CDR3 is TGTGCCAGCAGCCAAGTAGTAGCTCGGGGGGTCGGGGAGCTGTTTTTT. Its protein is CASSQVVARGVGELFF.

The gene calls are TRBV2 and TRBJ2-5, with TRBD2 matching 15 bases. V was pared by 7 bases and J by 2 bases, with 8 bases of the junction left unmatched. The CDR3 is 17 residues long. Germline values: CDR1 SNHLY, CDR2 FYNNEI. The CDR3 DNA follows: TGTGCCAGCACCTTGGGACTAGCGGGGGGTGGGCAAGAGACCCAGTACTTC. Amino acids: CASTLGLAGGGQETQYF.

V and J are TRBV30 and TRBJ2-1; tentatively, D is TRBD2 (5 bases). Trimming left V 2 bases short and J 12 bases short, with 11 bases between. This CDR3 comprises 11 residues. Germline V lookup: CDR1 GTSNPN, CDR2 SVGIG (reference sequence). This chain's CDR3 is CAWSSRGGQFF. The CDR3 DNA reads as TGTGCCTGGAGTTCACGGGGTGGGCAGTTCTTC.

This rearrangement joins TRBV2 to TRBJ2-1, with 7 bases matching TRBD2. This CDR3 has 16 residues. The V gene end was trimmed by 8 bases and the J gene end by 5 bases; junction bases not matched to a gene: 15. Germline V gene sequence: CDR1 SNHLY, CDR2 FYNNEI. This chain's CDR3 is CASGKGDYLEDNEQFF. In nucleotides, the CDR3 is TGTGCCAGCGGAAAAGGGGACTATTTGGAAGACAATGAGCAGTTCTTC.

J is TRBJ2-3 and V is TRBV5-5; 9 bases line up with TRBD1. The length of the CDR3 is 16 residues. V gave up 4 bases and J gave up 1 base; unmatched junction bases: 7. CDR1 is SGHKS and CDR2 is YYEKEE in the germline V gene (reference sequence). The CDR3 here is CASSGRRDRGTDTQYF. The CDR3 DNA reads as TGTGCCAGCAGCGGACGCCGGGACAGGGGCACAGATACGCAGTATTTT.

This clone was observed at least ten times. The gene calls are TRBV3-1 (or the pseudogene TRBV3-2) and TRBJ2-1; 10 bases are a match to TRBD2. The germline gives CDR1 LGHDT, CDR2 YNNKEL (reference sequence). CDR3 length equals 15 residues. V was clipped by 6 bases and J by 6 bases; unmatched bases: 8. CDR3 DNA: TGTGCCAGCAGTTCAGCGGGAGGGCCTGTCAATGAGCAGTTCTTC. Its protein product is CASSSAGGPVNEQFF.

V gene TRBV3-1 (or the pseudogene TRBV3-2) combines with J gene TRBJ1-1; D is perhaps TRBD1 (5 bases). The CDR3 spans 11 residues. The V end lost 8 bases, the J end lost 6 bases, and 10 bases lay between the germline ends. Germline-derived CDR1 and CDR2 are LGHDT and YNNKEL (reference sequence). CDR3 region: CASGGTAEAFF. CDR3 in DNA: TGTGCCAGCGGCGGGACTGCTGAAGCTTTCTTT.

V usage is TRBV12-3 or TRBV12-4 and J usage is TRBJ2-7; perhaps TRBD2 as D (7 bases). The V and J ends lost 7 bases and 5 bases respectively, with 15 bases between them. The CDR3 runs to 13 residues. The CDR3 protein is CASKKGGGDEQYF. The CDR3 DNA reads as TGTGCCAGCAAAAAGGGGGGGGGCGACGAGCAGTACTTC.

The chain is built from TRBV30 and TRBJ1-2; D unclear. The V and J ends lost 1 base and 8 bases respectively, with 11 bases between them. Germline V gives CDR1 GTSNPN, CDR2 SVGIG (reference sequence). The length of the CDR3 is 12 residues. CDR3 residues: CAWSASVGGYTF. In DNA form, the CDR3 reads TGTGCCTGGAGTGCTTCGGTCGGGGGCTACACCTTC.

The chain is built from TRBV11-2 and TRBJ1-1, with 9 bases aligning to TRBD1. This CDR3 spans 14 amino acids. The V gene's germline CDR1 is SGHAT and CDR2 FQNNGV. The V segment lost 4 bases and the J segment 5 bases; nucleotides outside the gene matches: 5. The CDR3 DNA is TGTGCCAGCAGCTCGGGACAGGGAGGGACTGAAGCTTTCTTT. Its translation is CASSSGQGGTEAFF.